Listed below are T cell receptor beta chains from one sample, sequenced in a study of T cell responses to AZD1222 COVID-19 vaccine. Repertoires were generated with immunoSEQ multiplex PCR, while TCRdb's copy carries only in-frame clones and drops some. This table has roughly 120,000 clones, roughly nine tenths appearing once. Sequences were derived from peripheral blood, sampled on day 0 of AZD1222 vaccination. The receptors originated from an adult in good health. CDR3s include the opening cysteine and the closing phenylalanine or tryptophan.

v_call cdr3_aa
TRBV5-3 CARSLDRDRVNYGYTF
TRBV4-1 CASSQEPSGTYEQYF
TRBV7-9 CASSSEDRPQVWAF
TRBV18 CASSPPARDTDTQYF
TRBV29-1 CSARGTSNGYTF
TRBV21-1 CASSKAVGSSYEQYF
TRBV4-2 CASSQDLAGVGEQYF
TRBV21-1 CASSKGLSGRFYNEQFF
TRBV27 CASMGTGSSYEQYF
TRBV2 CASNELGPSGAYGYTF
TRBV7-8 CASRPTSGKPAETQYF
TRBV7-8 CASSEGTASGYTF